This TCR beta chain was captured by sequencing in a study of cytomegalovirus exposure and HLA in healthy donors. 60 Vbeta and 13 Jbeta primers were used in PCR. Authors' processing steps: Later analysis identified tens of millions of unique TCR beta chains, around 10 million shared. Some clones are missing from TCRdb's copy, which holds only in-frame ones; the method was immunoSEQ multiplex PCR. That table furnishes V, J and clone size, whereas the DNA furnished D and trimming. The sample records about 110,000 clones, 70% to 75% being singletons. General study results and limits: Most sequenced TCRs were rare (though some public TCRs occurred in many donors). Across HLA loci, a later analysis found differing TCR association rates, with DRB1 most and HLA-C fewest. Prior analysis indicated that the majority of TCR beta V segments exhibited productivity approximately 87% or approximately 30% of the time.

In regard to this clone: Its antigen is still unknown.

The CDR3 is 13 residues long. V was pared by 6 bases and J by 2 bases, with 10 bases between. Germline values: CDR1 SGHVS, CDR2 FNYEAQ. The sequence was collected from a female donor in good health and CMV-seronegative. This chain connects TRBV7-6 to TRBJ2-5; D is possibly TRBD2 (5 bases). Material: PBMCs. The CDR3 loop is CASRPSGQETQYF. The DNA for the CDR3 is TGTGCCAGCAGGCCCAGCGGACAAGAGACCCAGTACTTC.